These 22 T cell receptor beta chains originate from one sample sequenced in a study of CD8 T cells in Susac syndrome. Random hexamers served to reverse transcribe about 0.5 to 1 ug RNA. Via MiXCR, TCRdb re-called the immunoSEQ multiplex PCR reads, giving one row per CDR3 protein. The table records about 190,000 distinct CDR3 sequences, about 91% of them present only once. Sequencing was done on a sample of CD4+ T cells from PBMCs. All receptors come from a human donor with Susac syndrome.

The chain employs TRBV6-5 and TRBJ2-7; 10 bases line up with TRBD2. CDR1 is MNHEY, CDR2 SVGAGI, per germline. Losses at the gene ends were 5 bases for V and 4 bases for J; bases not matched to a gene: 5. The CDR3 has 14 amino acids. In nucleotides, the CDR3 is TGTGCCAGCAGTATGTCTAGCGGGAGATACGAGCAGTACTTC. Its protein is CASSMSSGRYEQYF.

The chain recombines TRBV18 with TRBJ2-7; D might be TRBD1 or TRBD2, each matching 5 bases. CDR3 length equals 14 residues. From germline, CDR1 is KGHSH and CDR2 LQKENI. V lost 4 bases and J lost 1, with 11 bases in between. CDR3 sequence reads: CASSLRDGSYEQYF. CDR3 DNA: TGTGCCAGCTCACTCCGGGACGGTTCCTACGAGCAGTACTTC.

The chain's CDR3 is CASSKFQGVGADTQYF. The CDR3 nucleotides read TGTGCCAGCAGCAAATTTCAGGGTGTTGGGGCAGATACGCAGTATTTT. V and J are TRBV5-4 and TRBJ2-3; D is perhaps TRBD1 (5 bases). There are 16 residues in the CDR3. Between the trimmed V and J ends, which lost 4 bases and 4 bases, there was a span of 19 bases. The germline CDR1 and CDR2 sequences are SGHNT and YYREEE (reference sequence). Drawing the rest from reference TRBV5-4 and TRBJ2-3, the complete variable domain is ETGVTQSPTHLIKTRGQQVTLRCSSQSGHNTVSWYQQALGQGPQFIFQYYREEENGRGNFPPRFSGLQFPNYSSELNVNALELDDSALYLCASSKFQGVGADTQYFGPGTRLTVL.

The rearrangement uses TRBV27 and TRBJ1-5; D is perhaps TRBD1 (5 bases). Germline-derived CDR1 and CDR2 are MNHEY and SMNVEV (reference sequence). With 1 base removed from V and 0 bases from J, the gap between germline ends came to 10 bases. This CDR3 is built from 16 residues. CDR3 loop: CASSLFGGASNQPQHF. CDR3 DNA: TGTGCCAGCAGTTTATTCGGGGGAGCTAGCAATCAGCCCCAGCATTTT.

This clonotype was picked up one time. CDR3 amino acids: CASGLGGPGELFF. In DNA form, the CDR3 reads TGTGCTAGTGGTCTTGGGGGTCCCGGGGAGCTGTTTTTT. The chain links TRBV12-5 to TRBJ2-2; D is tentatively TRBD1 or TRBD2 (5 bases each). Trimming shortened V by 5 bases and J by 6 bases, and 10 bases separated the two germline ends. The CDR3 length is 13 residues. Germline V gene lookup returns CDR1 LGHNT and CDR2 FRNRAP. Variable domain in full (rest from reference TRBV12-5 and TRBJ2-2): DARVTQTPRHKVTEMGQEVTMRCQPILGHNTVFWYRQTMMQGLELLAYFRNRAPLDDSGMPKDRFSAEMPDATLATLKIQPSEPRDSAVYFCASGLGGPGELFFGEGSRLTVL.

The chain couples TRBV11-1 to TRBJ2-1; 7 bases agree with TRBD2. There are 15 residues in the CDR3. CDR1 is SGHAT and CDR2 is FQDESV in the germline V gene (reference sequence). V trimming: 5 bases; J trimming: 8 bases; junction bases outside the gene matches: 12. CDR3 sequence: CASSAGRALVYEQFF. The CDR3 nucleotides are TGTGCCAGCAGCGCTGGGAGGGCCCTTGTGTATGAGCAGTTCTTC.

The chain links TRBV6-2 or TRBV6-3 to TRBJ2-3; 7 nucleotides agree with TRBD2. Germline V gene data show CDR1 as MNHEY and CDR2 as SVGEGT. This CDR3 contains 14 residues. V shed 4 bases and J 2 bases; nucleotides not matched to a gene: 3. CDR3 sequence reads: CASSWDYDTDTQYF. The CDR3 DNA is TGTGCCAGCAGTTGGGACTATGACACAGATACGCAGTATTTT.

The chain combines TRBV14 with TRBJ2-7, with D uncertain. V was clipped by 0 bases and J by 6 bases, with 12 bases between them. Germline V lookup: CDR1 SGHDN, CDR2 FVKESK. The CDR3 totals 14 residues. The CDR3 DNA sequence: TGTGCCAGCAGCCAAGAAGGTGGGTTCTTCGAGCAGTACTTC. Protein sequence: CASSQEGGFFEQYF. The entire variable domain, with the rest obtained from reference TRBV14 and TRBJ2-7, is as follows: EAGVTQFPSHSVIEKGQTVTLRCDPISGHDNLYWYRRVMGKEIKFLLHFVKESKQDESGMPNNRFLAERTGGTYSTLKVQPAELEDSGVYFCASSQEGGFFEQYFGPGTRLTVT.

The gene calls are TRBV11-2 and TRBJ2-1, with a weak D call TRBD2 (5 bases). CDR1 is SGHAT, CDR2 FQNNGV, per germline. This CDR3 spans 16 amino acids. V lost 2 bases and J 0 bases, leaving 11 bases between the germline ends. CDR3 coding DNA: TGTGCCAGCAGCTTAATAGCGTCGAGCTCCTACAATGAGCAGTTCTTC. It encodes CASSLIASSSYNEQFF.

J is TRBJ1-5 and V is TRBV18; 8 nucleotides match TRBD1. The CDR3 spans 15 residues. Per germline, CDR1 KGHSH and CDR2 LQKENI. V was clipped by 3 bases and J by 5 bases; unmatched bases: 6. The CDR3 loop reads CASSPGTGLYQPQHF. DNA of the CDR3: TGTGCCAGCTCACCCGGGACAGGCCTCTATCAGCCCCAGCATTTT.

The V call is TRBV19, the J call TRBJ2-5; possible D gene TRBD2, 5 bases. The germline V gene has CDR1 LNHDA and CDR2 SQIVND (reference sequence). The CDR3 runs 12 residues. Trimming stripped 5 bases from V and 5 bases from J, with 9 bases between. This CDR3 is CASSSSWETQYF. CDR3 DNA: TGTGCCAGTAGTTCTAGCTGGGAGACCCAGTACTTC.

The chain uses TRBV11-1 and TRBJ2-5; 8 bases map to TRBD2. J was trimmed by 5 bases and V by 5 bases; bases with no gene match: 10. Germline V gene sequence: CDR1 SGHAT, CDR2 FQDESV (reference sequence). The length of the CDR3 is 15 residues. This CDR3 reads CASSEWGLGRETQYF. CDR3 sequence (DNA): TGTGCCAGCAGCGAATGGGGACTAGGGAGGGAGACCCAGTACTTC.

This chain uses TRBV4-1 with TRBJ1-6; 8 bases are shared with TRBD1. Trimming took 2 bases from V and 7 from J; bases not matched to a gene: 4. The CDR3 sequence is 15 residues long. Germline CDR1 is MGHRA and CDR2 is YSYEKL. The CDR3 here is CASSQPRQGNSPLHF. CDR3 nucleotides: TGCGCCAGCAGCCAACCGCGACAGGGGAATTCACCCCTCCACTTT.

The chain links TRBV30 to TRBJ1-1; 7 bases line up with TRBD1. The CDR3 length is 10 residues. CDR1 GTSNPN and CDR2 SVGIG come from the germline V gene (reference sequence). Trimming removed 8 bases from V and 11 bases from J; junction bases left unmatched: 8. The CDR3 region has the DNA TGTGCCGGTAATCAGGGGGTGGCTTTCTTT. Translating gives CAGNQGVAFF.

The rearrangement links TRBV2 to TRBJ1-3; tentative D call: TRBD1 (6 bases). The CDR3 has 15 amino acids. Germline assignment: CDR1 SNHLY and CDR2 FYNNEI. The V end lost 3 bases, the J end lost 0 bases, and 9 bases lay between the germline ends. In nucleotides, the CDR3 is TGTGCCAGCAGTGACCAAGGGGGCTCTGGAAACACCATATATTTT. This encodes CASSDQGGSGNTIYF.

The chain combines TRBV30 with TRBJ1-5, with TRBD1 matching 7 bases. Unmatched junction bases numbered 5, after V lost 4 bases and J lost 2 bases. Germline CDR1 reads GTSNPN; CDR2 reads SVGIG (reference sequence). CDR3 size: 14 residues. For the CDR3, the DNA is TGTGCCTGGACAACAGGGGCGGGCAATCAGCCCCAGCATTTT. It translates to CAWTTGAGNQPQHF.

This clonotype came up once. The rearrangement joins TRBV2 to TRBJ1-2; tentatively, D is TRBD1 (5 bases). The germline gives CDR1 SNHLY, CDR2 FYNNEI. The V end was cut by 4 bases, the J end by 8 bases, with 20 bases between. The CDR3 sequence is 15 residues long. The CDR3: CASSGEGWLVGGYTF. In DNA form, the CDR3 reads TGTGCCAGCAGTGGCGAGGGGTGGTTGGTCGGCGGCTACACCTTC.

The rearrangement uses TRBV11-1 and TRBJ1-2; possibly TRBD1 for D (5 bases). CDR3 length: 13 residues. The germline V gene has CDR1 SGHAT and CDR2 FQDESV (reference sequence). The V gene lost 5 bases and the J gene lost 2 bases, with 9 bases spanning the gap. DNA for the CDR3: TGTGCCAGCAGCGTCAGACAGAACTATGGCTACACCTTC. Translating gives CASSVRQNYGYTF.

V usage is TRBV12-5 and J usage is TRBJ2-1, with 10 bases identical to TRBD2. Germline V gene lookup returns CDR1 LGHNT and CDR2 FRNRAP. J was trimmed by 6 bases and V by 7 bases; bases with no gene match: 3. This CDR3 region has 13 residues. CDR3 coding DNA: TGTGCTAGTGAGGCTAGCGGGAGCAATGAGCAGTTCTTC. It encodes CASEASGSNEQFF.

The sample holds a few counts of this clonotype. The CDR3 here is CASSLRGTGELFF. In DNA, the CDR3 is TGTGCCAGCAGCTTACGGGGCACCGGGGAGCTGTTTTTT. The chain employs TRBV13 and TRBJ2-2; possibly TRBD2 for D (5 bases). The CDR3 length is 13 residues. From germline, CDR1 is PRHDT and CDR2 FYEKMQ (reference sequence). Deletions cut 2 bases from V and 4 bases from J, with 5 bases between.

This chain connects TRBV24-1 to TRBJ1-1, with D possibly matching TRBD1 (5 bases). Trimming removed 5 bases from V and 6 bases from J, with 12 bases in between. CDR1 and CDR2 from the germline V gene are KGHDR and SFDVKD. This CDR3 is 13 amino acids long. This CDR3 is CATSVPGRPEAFF. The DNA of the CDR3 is TGTGCCACCAGTGTCCCAGGGAGGCCTGAAGCTTTCTTT.

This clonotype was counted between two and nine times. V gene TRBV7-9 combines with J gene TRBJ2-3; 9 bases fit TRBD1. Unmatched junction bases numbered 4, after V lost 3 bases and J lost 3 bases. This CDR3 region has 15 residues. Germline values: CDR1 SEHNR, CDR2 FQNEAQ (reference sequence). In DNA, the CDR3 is TGTGCCAGCAGCTTGGGACAGGGAGGGACAGATACGCAGTATTTT. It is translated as CASSLGQGGTDTQYF. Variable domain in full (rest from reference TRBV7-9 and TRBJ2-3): DTGVSQNPRHKITKRGQNVTFRCDPISEHNRLYWYRQTLGQGPEFLTYFQNEAQLEKSRLLSDRFSAERPKGSFSTLEIQRTEQGDSAMYLCASSLGQGGTDTQYFGPGTRLTVL.